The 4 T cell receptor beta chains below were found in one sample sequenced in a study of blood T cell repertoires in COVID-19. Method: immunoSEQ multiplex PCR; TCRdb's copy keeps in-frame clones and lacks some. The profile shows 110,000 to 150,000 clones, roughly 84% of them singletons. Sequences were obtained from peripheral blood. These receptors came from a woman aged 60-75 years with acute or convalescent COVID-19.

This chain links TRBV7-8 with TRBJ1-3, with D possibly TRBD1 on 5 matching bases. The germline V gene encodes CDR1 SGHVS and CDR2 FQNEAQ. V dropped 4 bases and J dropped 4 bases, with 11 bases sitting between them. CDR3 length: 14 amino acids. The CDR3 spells CASSSGGRGNTIYF. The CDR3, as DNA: TGTGCCAGCAGCTCCGGGGGTAGGGGAAACACCATATATTTT. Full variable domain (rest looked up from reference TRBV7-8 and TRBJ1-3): GAGVSQSPRYKVAKRGQDVALRCDPISGHVSLFWYQQALGQGPEFLTYFQNEAQLDKSGLPSDRFFAERPEGSVSTLKIQRTQQEDSAVYLCASSSGGRGNTIYFGEGSWLTVV.

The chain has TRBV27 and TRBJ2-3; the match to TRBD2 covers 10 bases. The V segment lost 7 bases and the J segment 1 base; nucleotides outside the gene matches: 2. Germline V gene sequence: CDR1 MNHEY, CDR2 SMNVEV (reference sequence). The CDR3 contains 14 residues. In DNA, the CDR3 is TGTGCCAGCAAGCTAGCGGGGGGCACAGATACGCAGTATTTT. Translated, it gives CASKLAGGTDTQYF.

The CDR3 DNA reads as TGTGCCAGTAGTATAACTAGCGGGGTACCTAGAAATGAGCAGTTCTTC. As protein: CASSITSGVPRNEQFF. This chain joins TRBV19 and TRBJ2-1, with TRBD2 identical over 10 bases. Germline V lookup: CDR1 LNHDA, CDR2 SQIVND (reference sequence). The J segment lost 7 bases and the V segment lost 2 bases, leaving 8 bases of the junction unmatched. The CDR3 consists of 16 residues.

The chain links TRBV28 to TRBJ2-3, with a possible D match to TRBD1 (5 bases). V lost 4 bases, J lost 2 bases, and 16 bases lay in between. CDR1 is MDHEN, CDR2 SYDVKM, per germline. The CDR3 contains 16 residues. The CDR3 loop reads CASSSYKTEYTDTQYF. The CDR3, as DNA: TGTGCCAGCAGTTCCTACAAGACAGAGTACACAGATACGCAGTATTTT. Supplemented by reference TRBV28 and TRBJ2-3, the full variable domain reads DVKVTQSSRYLVKRTGEKVFLECVQDMDHENMFWYRQDPGLGLRLIYFSYDVKMKEKGDIPEGYSVSREKKERFSLILESASTNQTSMYLCASSSYKTEYTDTQYFGPGTRLTVL.